This record concerns one T cell receptor (beta chain) sequence. The record originates from a study of cytotoxic CD8 clonotypes in ibrutinib-treated CLL. Cryopreserved PBMCs yielded about 2 micrograms of genomic DNA for TCR beta libraries. The repertoire was sequenced with immunoSEQ multiplex PCR; TCRdb's copy has only in-frame clones and lacks some. This table has 140,000 or so clones, 79% appearing once. This CDR3 region has 12 residues. Per germline, CDR1 LGHNA and CDR2 YNFKEQ. Trimming pared 4 bases from V and 8 bases from J, leaving 8 bases between. The chain uses TRBV4-2 and TRBJ2-2; D not certain. The sample consisted of PBMCs, taken after 12 months of ibrutinib treatment. The sequence derives from a human donor with chronic lymphocytic leukemia. The CDR3 bases are TGTGCCAGCAGCCCTCGTACTGGGGAGCTGTTTTTT. Its protein product is CASSPRTGELFF.